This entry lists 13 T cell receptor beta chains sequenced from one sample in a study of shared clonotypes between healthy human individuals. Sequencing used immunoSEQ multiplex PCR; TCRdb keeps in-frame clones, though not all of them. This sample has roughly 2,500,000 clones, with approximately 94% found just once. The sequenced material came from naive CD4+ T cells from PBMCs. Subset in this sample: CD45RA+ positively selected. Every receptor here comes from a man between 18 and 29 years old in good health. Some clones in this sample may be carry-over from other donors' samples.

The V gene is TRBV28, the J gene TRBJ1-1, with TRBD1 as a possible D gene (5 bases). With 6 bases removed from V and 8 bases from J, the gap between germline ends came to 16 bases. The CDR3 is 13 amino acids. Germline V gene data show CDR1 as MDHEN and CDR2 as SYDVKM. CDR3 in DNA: TGTGCCAGCAGGCCTCCGCTCCCAGGGGAAGCTTTCTTT. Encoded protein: CASRPPLPGEAFF.

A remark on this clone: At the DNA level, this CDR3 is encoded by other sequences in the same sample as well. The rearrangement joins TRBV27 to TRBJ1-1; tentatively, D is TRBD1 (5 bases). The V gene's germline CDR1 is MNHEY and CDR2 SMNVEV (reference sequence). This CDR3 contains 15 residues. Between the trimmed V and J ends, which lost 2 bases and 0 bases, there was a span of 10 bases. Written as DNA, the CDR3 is TGTGCCAGCAGTTTACGGGGCCTTTTGAACACTGAAGCTTTCTTT. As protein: CASSLRGLLNTEAFF.

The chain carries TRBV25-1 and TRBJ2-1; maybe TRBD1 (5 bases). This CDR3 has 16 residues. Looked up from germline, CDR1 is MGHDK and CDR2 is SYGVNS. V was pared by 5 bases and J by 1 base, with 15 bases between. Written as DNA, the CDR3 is TGTGCCAGCAGTAACCGGAAGGGGCGATCCTACAATGAGCAGTTCTTC. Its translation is CASSNRKGRSYNEQFF.

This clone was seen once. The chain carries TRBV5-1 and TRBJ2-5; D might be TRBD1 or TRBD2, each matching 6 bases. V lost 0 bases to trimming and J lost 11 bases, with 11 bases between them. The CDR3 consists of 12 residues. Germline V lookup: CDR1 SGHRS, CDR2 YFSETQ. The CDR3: CASSLEGGEQYF. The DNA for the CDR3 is TGCGCCAGCAGCTTGGAGGGGGGAGAGCAGTACTTC.

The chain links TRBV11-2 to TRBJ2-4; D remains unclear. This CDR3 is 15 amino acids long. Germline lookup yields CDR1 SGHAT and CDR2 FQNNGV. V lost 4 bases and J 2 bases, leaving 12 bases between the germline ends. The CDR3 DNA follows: TGTGCCAGCAGCTCGGACGGAGTCACCAAAAACATTCAGTACTTC. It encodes CASSSDGVTKNIQYF.

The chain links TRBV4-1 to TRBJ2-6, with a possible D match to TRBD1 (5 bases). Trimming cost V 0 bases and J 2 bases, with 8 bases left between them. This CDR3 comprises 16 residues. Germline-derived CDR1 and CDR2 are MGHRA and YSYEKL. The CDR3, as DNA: TGCGCCAGCAGCCAAGACCCAGGGACTGGGGCCAACGTCCTGACTTTC. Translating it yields CASSQDPGTGANVLTF.

CDR3 sequence: CASSFLGGSDTGELFF. DNA of the CDR3: TGCGCCAGCAGCTTCCTAGGTGGGAGCGACACCGGGGAGCTGTTTTTT. The V and J genes are TRBV5-1 and TRBJ2-2; possible D gene TRBD2, 5 bases. The CDR3 length is 16 residues. Germline values: CDR1 SGHRS, CDR2 YFSETQ. V shed 2 bases and J shed 3 bases, with 14 bases lying between them.

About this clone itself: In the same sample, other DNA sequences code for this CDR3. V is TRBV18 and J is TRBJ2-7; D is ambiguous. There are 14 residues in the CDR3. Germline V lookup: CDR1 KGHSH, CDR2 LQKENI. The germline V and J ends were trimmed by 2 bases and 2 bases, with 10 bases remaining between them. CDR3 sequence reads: CASSPETGAYEQYF. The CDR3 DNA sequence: TGTGCCAGCTCACCAGAGACTGGAGCCTACGAGCAGTACTTC. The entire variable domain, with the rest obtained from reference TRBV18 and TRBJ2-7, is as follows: NAGVMQNPRHLVRRRGQEARLRCSPMKGHSHVYWYRQLPEEGLKFMVYLQKENIIDESGMPKERFSAEFPKEGPSILRIQQVVRGDSAAYFCASSPETGAYEQYFGPGTRLTVT.

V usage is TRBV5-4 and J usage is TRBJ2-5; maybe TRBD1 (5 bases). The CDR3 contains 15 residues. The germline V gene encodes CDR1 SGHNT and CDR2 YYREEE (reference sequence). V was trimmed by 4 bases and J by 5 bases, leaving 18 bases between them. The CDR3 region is CASSPPTEIEETQYF. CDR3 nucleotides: TGTGCCAGCAGCCCCCCGACAGAGATTGAGGAGACCCAGTACTTC.

The CDR3 sequence: CASSPGGLSWTDTQYF. Written as DNA, the CDR3 is TGTGCCAGCAGTCCCGGGGGACTTTCTTGGACAGATACGCAGTATTTT. The chain recombines TRBV9 with TRBJ2-3; weak D call: TRBD2 (6 bases). Germline CDR1 is SGDLS and CDR2 is YYNGEE. Trimming removed 5 bases at V and 3 bases at J, with 19 bases between. The CDR3 consists of 16 residues.

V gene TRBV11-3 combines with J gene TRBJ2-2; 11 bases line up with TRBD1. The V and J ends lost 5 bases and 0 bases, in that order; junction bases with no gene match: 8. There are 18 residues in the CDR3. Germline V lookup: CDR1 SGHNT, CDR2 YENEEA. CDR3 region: CASSARDRGSPNTGELFF. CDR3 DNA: TGTGCCAGCAGCGCTCGGGACAGGGGGTCTCCGAACACCGGGGAGCTGTTTTTT. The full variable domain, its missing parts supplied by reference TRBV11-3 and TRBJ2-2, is EAGVVQSPRYKIIEKKQPVAFWCNPISGHNTLYWYLQNLGQGPELLIRYENEEAVDDSQLPKDRFSAERLKGVDSTLKIQPAELGDSAVYLCASSARDRGSPNTGELFFGEGSRLTVL.

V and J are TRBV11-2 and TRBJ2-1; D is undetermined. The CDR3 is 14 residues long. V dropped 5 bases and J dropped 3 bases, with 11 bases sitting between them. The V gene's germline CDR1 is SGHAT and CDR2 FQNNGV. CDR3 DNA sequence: TGTGCCAGCAGCCCAACCCTGTACTACAATGAGCAGTTCTTC. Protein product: CASSPTLYYNEQFF.

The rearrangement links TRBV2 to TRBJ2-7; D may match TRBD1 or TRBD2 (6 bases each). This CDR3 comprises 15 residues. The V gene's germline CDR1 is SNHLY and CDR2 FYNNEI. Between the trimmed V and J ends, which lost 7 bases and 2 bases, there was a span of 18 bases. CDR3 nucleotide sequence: TGTGCCAGCACCCAGGCGGGACATGGGGCCTACGAGCAGTACTTC. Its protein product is CASTQAGHGAYEQYF.